The 3 T cell receptor beta chains given below trace back to one sample, sequenced in a study of OX40 agonist ivuxolimab in advanced cancers. Only in-frame clones appear in the TCRdb table, and some are missing; sequencing was by immunoSEQ multiplex PCR. This table holds about 83,000 clones, around 86% found once. Sequenced here: CD4+ or CD8+ T cells sorted from blood, sampled in a trial of the OX40 agonist ivuxolimab. All receptors derive from an adult with an advanced solid tumor such as melanoma, head and neck, liver or kidney cancer.

V gene TRBV2 combines with J gene TRBJ2-1; D possibly corresponds to TRBD1 (5 bases). The CDR3 extends over 15 amino acids. The germline V gene has CDR1 SNHLY and CDR2 FYNNEI. Trimming took 6 bases from V and 8 from J, leaving 20 bases between them. Here the CDR3 reads CASRRQSPRDDEQFF. For the CDR3, the DNA is TGTGCCAGCAGGCGACAGAGTCCCAGAGACGATGAGCAGTTCTTC. Drawing the rest from reference TRBV2 and TRBJ2-1, the complete variable domain is EPEVTQTPSHQVTQMGQEVILRCVPISNHLYFYWYRQILGQKVEFLVSFYNNEISEKSEIFDDQFSVERPDGSNFTLKIRSTKLEDSAMYFCASRRQSPRDDEQFFGPGTRLTVL.

The chain employs TRBV28 and TRBJ2-1; D gene unclear. Germline values: CDR1 MDHEN, CDR2 SYDVKM. The CDR3 totals 14 residues. V was trimmed by 8 bases and J by 5 bases, leaving 16 bases between them. This CDR3 reads CASGVVPTHNEQFF. The DNA for the CDR3 is TGTGCCAGCGGGGTTGTACCCACCCACAATGAGCAGTTCTTC.

This rearrangement joins TRBV19 to TRBJ2-3; possible D gene TRBD1, 5 bases. Germline V gene sequence: CDR1 LNHDA, CDR2 SQIVND (reference sequence). The CDR3 totals 13 residues. V lost 7 bases and J 4 bases, leaving 12 bases between the germline ends. In nucleotides, the CDR3 is TGTGCCAGTACCCCCAGCAGGGCAGATACGCAGTATTTT. Its translation is CASTPSRADTQYF.